These 19 T cell receptor beta chains originate from one sample sequenced in a study of metastatic and nonmetastatic thyroid tumors. Prior to thyroid surgery, none of the patients had received any treatment. MiXCR reprocessed the PCR reads for TCRdb. The repertoire consists of approximately 17,000 clones, with under 30% occurring once and the leading ten covering about 10%. What was sequenced was blood. The receptors were gathered from a male donor with papillary thyroid cancer or a benign thyroid nodule (not recorded which). Some clones in this sample may be carry-over from other donors' samples.

This clone is labeled as medium-sized. The gene calls are TRBV20-1 and TRBJ2-7; D is ambiguous. With 3 bases removed from V and 2 bases from J, the gap between germline ends came to 8 bases. Germline CDR1 DFQATT, CDR2 SNEGSKA (reference sequence). The CDR3 length is 12 residues. The CDR3 sequence: CSARAGPYEQYF. In DNA, the CDR3 is TGCAGTGCTAGGGCAGGCCCCTACGAGCAGTACTTC.

The chain recombines TRBV6-1 with TRBJ2-5, with 7 positions matching TRBD2. Germline V gene sequence: CDR1 MNHNS, CDR2 SASEGT. The CDR3 has 12 amino acids. Losses at the gene ends were 8 bases for V and 5 bases for J; bases not matched to a gene: 5. In DNA form, the CDR3 reads TGTGCCAGCTTAATGGGGGGGGAGACCCAGTACTTC. This codes for CASLMGGETQYF.

This clone was recorded only once. The chain links TRBV30 to TRBJ2-2; 10 nucleotides agree with TRBD2. CDR3 length: 15 amino acids. CDR1 is GTSNPN, CDR2 SVGIG, per germline (reference sequence). Unmatched junction bases numbered 6, after V lost 1 base and J lost 7 bases. CDR3 sequence reads: CAWSGPGLANGELFF. DNA for the CDR3: TGTGCCTGGAGTGGCCCGGGACTAGCGAACGGGGAGCTGTTTTTT.

This clone was observed once. CDR3 sequence reads: CASSRSYGYTF. In DNA form, the CDR3 reads TGTGCCAGCAGCCGTTCCTATGGCTACACCTTC. The chain couples TRBV3-1 to TRBJ1-2; D is undetermined. Trimming removed 4 bases at V and 4 bases at J, with 4 bases between. CDR3 length: 11 residues. Germline V gene data show CDR1 as LGHDT and CDR2 as YNNKEL (reference sequence). Supplemented by reference TRBV3-1 and TRBJ1-2, the full variable domain reads DTAVSQTPKYLVTQMGNDKSIKCEQNLGHDTMYWYKQDSKKFLKIMFSYNNKELIINETVPNRFSPKSPDKAHLNLHINSLELGDSAVYFCASSRSYGYTFGSGTRLTVV.

This clone was seen at least ten times. V usage is TRBV29-1 and J usage is TRBJ2-5, with no clear D. V lost 3 bases, J lost 0 bases, and 11 bases lay in between. In germline, CDR1 is SQVTM, CDR2 ANQGSEA. The CDR3 totals 14 residues. Here the CDR3 DNA reads TGCAGCGTTGACCGGGCCCCTGACCAAGAGACCCAGTACTTC. Residues: CSVDRAPDQETQYF.

This clone is labeled as medium-sized. The chain recombines TRBV20-1 with TRBJ1-1; no reliable D call. Per the germline V gene, CDR1 is DFQATT and CDR2 is SNEGSKA (reference sequence). The CDR3 loop spans 13 amino acids. V lost 0 bases, J lost 4 bases, and 9 bases lay in between. For the CDR3, the DNA is TGCAGTGCTAGAGACCTGATAAGCACTGAAGCTTTCTTT. Its protein is CSARDLISTEAFF.

To note about this clone: As the CDR3 is not closed by the conserved phenylalanine or tryptophan, this likely results from a read error. No DNA is shown, since the ends of the CDR3 on it are uncertain; the CDR3 is the one TCRdb lists. This chain uses TRBV11-2 with TRBJ2-1; whether TRBD2, the table's D call, matches the DNA was not checked. Germline loops: CDR1 SGHAT, CDR2 FQNNGV. The CDR3 length is 13 residues, termini included. CDR3 sequence: CASSRETSGGHFL.

This chain uses TRBV20-1 with TRBJ2-1; 9 bases fit TRBD1. V shed 3 bases, J shed 10 bases, and the junction held 13 bases outside the gene matches. The CDR3 contains 15 residues. Germline loops: CDR1 DFQATT, CDR2 SNEGSKA (reference sequence). The CDR3 bases are TGCAGTGCTAGTGCAACAGGGGGCGCACTAGGCGAGCAGTTCTTC. Translating gives CSASATGGALGEQFF.

Within the sample, this clone is medium-sized. The J gene is TRBJ2-7, the V gene TRBV19, with D maybe TRBD1 (6 bases). V lost 1 base, J lost 3 bases, and 10 bases lay in between. This CDR3 is built from 14 residues. Germline CDR1 and CDR2: LNHDA and SQIVND (reference sequence). The CDR3 here is CASSIGTASYEQYF. The CDR3 DNA follows: TGTGCCAGTAGTATAGGGACAGCCAGCTACGAGCAGTACTTC.

By share, this clone ranks as medium-sized. The gene calls are TRBV20-1 and TRBJ1-2, with 7 bases aligning to TRBD1. From germline, CDR1 is DFQATT and CDR2 SNEGSKA (reference sequence). The CDR3 covers 14 residues. V dropped 6 bases and J dropped 2; count of bases not matched to a gene: 9. The CDR3, as DNA: TGCAGTGCCACAGGACAGGAACCAAACTATGGCTACACCTTC. It encodes CSATGQEPNYGYTF.

V usage is TRBV20-1 and J usage is TRBJ1-1; 9 bases agree with TRBD1. V lost 3 bases, J lost 6 bases, and 11 bases stayed unmatched. The germline gives CDR1 DFQATT, CDR2 SNEGSKA (reference sequence). The CDR3 is made up of 15 amino acids. CDR3 coding DNA: TGCAGTGCTAGTCTCCCAGGACAGGGGATCTCTGAAGCTTTCTTT. Its translation is CSASLPGQGISEAFF.

This clone is medium-sized within its sample. The V gene is TRBV5-1, the J gene TRBJ2-7; possibly TRBD1 or TRBD2 for D (6 bases each). The V end lost 2 bases, the J end lost 6 bases, and 9 bases lay between the germline ends. This CDR3 spans 12 amino acids. The germline gives CDR1 SGHRS, CDR2 YFSETQ. The CDR3 loop reads CASSFEGGEQYF. The CDR3 DNA sequence: TGCGCCAGCAGCTTTGAGGGGGGCGAGCAGTACTTC.

The rearrangement joins TRBV5-1 to TRBJ1-6; 10 bases are shared with TRBD1. Germline-derived CDR1 and CDR2 are SGHRS and YFSETQ. The ends lost 1 base at V and 6 bases at J; junction bases unmatched: 7. The CDR3 is 17 residues long. CDR3 nucleotide sequence: TGCGCCAGCAGCTTGCTTGTTGGGGACAGGGGTAATTCACCCCTCCACTTT. It specifies CASSLLVGDRGNSPLHF.

This clone has only a few counts. This chain connects TRBV18 to TRBJ2-7; 12 bases match TRBD1. This CDR3 is 15 amino acids long. Losses at the gene ends were 4 bases for V and 4 bases for J; bases not matched to a gene: 5. Germline lookup yields CDR1 KGHSH and CDR2 LQKENI. The CDR3 DNA reads as TGTGCCAGCTCACTTGGGACAGGGGGCGTTTACGAGCAGTACTTC. Protein: CASSLGTGGVYEQYF.

This clone was detected once. This rearrangement joins TRBV20-1 to TRBJ1-5; D is perhaps TRBD1 (6 bases). V shed 2 bases and J shed 3 bases, with 17 bases lying between them. CDR3 length equals 16 residues. Germline assignment: CDR1 DFQATT and CDR2 SNEGSKA (reference sequence). Here the CDR3 reads CSARQRRTANNQPQHF. The DNA for the CDR3 is TGCAGTGCTAGACAAAGACGGACAGCTAACAATCAGCCCCAGCATTTT.

The V call is TRBV5-6, the J call TRBJ2-7; the D gene is possibly TRBD1 (6 bases). The CDR3 has 16 residues. Trimming cost V 3 bases and J 2 bases, with 18 bases left between them. Germline CDR1 reads SGHDT; CDR2 reads YYEEEE. The CDR3 region is CASSSYKSGQPYEQYF. Here the CDR3 DNA reads TGTGCCAGCAGCTCATATAAATCAGGACAGCCCTACGAGCAGTACTTC. The variable domain in full, completed from reference TRBV5-6 and TRBJ2-7, reads DAGVTQSPTHLIKTRGQQVTLRCSPKSGHDTVSWYQQALGQGPQFIFQYYEEEERQRGNFPDRFSGHQFPNYSSELNVNALLLGDSALYLCASSSYKSGQPYEQYFGPGTRLTVT.

The genes are TRBV28 and TRBJ1-1; D not resolved. Trimming took 4 bases from V and 12 from J, leaving 15 bases between them. This CDR3 has 12 residues. Germline assignment: CDR1 MDHEN and CDR2 SYDVKM. CDR3 bases: TGTGCCAGCAGTTGGCGGTACACTGAGTCTTTCTTT. Its protein is CASSWRYTESFF.

This clone has a count of ten or more. The V and J genes are TRBV6-4 and TRBJ2-3; 13 bases match TRBD2. The CDR3 is 14 residues long. The V gene's germline CDR1 is MRHNA and CDR2 SNTAGT. Losses at the gene ends were 4 bases for V and 5 bases for J; bases not matched to a gene: 0. The CDR3 DNA follows: TGTGCCAGCAGTGGACTAGCGGGGGGAGATACGCAGTATTTT. This gives the protein CASSGLAGGDTQYF.

This clone has at least ten counts. This chain uses TRBV3-1 with TRBJ1-1; no clear D gene. Germline CDR1 and CDR2: LGHDT and YNNKEL (reference sequence). V dropped 5 bases and J dropped 3 bases, with 10 bases sitting between them. The CDR3 length is 13 residues. In DNA, the CDR3 is TGTGCCAGCAGCTCAAGGTGGTACACTGAAGCTTTCTTT. Translated: CASSSRWYTEAFF.